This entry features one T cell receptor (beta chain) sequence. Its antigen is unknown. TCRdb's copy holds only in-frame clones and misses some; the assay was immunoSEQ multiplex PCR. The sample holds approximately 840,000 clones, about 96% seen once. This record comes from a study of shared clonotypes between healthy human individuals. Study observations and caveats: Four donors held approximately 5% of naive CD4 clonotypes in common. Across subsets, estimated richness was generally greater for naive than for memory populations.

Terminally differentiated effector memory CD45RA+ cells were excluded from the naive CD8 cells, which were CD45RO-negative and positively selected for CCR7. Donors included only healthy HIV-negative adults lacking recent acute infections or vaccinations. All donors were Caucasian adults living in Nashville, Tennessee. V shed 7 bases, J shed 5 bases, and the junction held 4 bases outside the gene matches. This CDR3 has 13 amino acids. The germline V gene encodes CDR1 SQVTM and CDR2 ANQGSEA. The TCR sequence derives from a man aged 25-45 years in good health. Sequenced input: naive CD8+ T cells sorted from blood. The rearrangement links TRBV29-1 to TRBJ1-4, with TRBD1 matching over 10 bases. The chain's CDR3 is CSAWDRGNEKLFF. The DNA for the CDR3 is TGCAGCGCTTGGGACAGGGGAAATGAAAAACTGTTTTTT.